This T cell receptor (beta chain) was captured in a study of T cells after yellow fever vaccination. Whole-study context: Fractions of limited cellularity were prepared by means of SMART-Seq v4 Ultra Low Input.

This clonotype came up many times. Its antigen is not known. Making TCR cDNA involved 5'RACE template switching, which added UMIs and a universal primer site. MiXCR was run by TCRdb on the 5' RACE reads, yielding one entry per CDR3 protein. The data show a few hundred thousand distinct CDR3 sequences, with about 7% seen just once and approximately 0.85% held by the top ten. Germline values: CDR1 SGHAT, CDR2 FQNNGV. CDR3 length: 19 amino acids. After removal of 5 bases from V and 0 bases from J, the junction contained 14 bases not matched to a gene. Study results and caveats: The secondary response peaked faster, at day 5 versus 15, but was weaker.

This sample comprised CD4+ T cells sorted from PBMCs, obtained 15 days after the yellow fever booster vaccination. The clonotype originates from a man aged 30-40 years who received the YFV17D yellow fever vaccine. The V gene is TRBV11-2, the J gene TRBJ2-3; 10 bases fit TRBD2. CDR3 nucleotides: TGTGCCAGCAGCCCAAAGCTAGGACTAGCGGTGGGTAGCACAGATACGCAGTATTTT. It codes for CASSPKLGLAVGSTDTQYF. The full variable domain, in which reference TRBV11-2 and TRBJ2-3 provide the parts outside the CDR3, is EAGVAQSPRYKIIEKRQSVAFWCNPISGHATLYWYQQILGQGPKLLIQFQNNGVVDDSQLPKDRFSAERLKGVDSTLKIQPAKLEDSAVYLCASSPKLGLAVGSTDTQYFGPGTRLTVL.